This passage covers 22 T cell receptor beta chains from one sample sequenced in a study of human T cells and chemical hapten exposure. TCRdb re-derived calls from the RACE reads in MiXCR, one entry per CDR3 protein. The sample carries just over 350,000 distinct CDR3 sequences, roughly 6% recorded once. Time point reported: patch test 2, 6 weeks after DPC sensitization. Described treatment: therapeutic diphenylcyclopropenone sensitization with weekly scalp DPC. The material sequenced was whole blood, taken in connection with sensitization to the hapten diphenylcyclopropenone (DPC). These receptors came from a woman aged 18-29 years with alopecia areata. Some clones in this sample may be carry-over from other donors' samples.

This clonotype was seen many times. V and J are TRBV20-1 and TRBJ1-4; 7 bases match TRBD1. CDR1 is DFQATT and CDR2 is SNEGSKA in the germline V gene (reference sequence). V was pared by 7 bases and J by 1 base, with 9 bases of the junction left unmatched. This CDR3 has 15 amino acids. The CDR3 here is CSGRQGSGTNEKLFF. Written as DNA, the CDR3 is TGCAGTGGCAGACAGGGTTCGGGAACTAATGAAAAACTGTTTTTT.

The chain has TRBV5-6 and TRBJ2-1, with D possibly matching TRBD1 (6 bases). V lost 4 bases and J 8 bases, leaving 28 bases between the germline ends. Germline-derived CDR1 and CDR2 are SGHDT and YYEEEE. The CDR3 covers 18 residues. CDR3 bases: TGTGCCAGCAGCCACGGCCGACTACAGGGATACTTCAGAGATGAGCAGTTCTTC. Translation: CASSHGRLQGYFRDEQFF.

In this sample, this clonotype turned up many times. V is TRBV14 and J is TRBJ2-7; D unresolved. Per the germline V gene, CDR1 is SGHDN and CDR2 is FVKESK. The V end lost 2 bases, the J end lost 2 bases, and 10 bases lay between the germline ends. The CDR3 extends over 14 amino acids. The chain's CDR3 is CASSQWPDAYEQYF. DNA for the CDR3: TGTGCCAGCAGCCAATGGCCAGATGCCTACGAGCAGTACTTC.

Regarding this clonotype: Given a much more abundant clone one base away, this may be a read error. Since the CDR3 does not end with the conserved phenylalanine or tryptophan, this likely comes from a read error. The chain has TRBV6-5 and TRBJ2-5; D is unclear. V lost 0 bases to trimming and J lost 5 bases, with 10 bases between them. The CDR3 loop spans 14 amino acids. Per germline, CDR1 MNHEY and CDR2 SVGAGI. DNA for the CDR3: TGTGCCAGCAGTTACTCCGGCCCGGATGAGACCCAGTACTCC. Amino acids: CASSYSGPDETQYS.

The sample holds a few counts of this clonotype. This chain joins TRBV12-3 or TRBV12-4 and TRBJ2-4; D possibly matches TRBD1 or TRBD2 (5 bases each). The V end lost 3 bases, the J end lost 7 bases, and 7 bases lay between the germline ends. CDR3 length: 12 amino acids. As DNA, the CDR3 is TGTGCCAGCAGTTTGGGACCGAACATTCAGTACTTC. The encoded protein is CASSLGPNIQYF.

The chain recombines TRBV25-1 with TRBJ2-7; a weak D match, TRBD1 (6 bases). The CDR3 extends over 14 amino acids. Trimming took off 4 bases at V and 2 bases at J, with 12 bases between the two ends. CDR1 and CDR2 (germline): MGHDK, SYGVNS. In DNA, the CDR3 is TGTGCCAGCAGTGGGACAGTGGGAGCCTACGAGCAGTACTTC. Its protein is CASSGTVGAYEQYF.

CDR3 sequence: CASSLRDRGYSYEQYF. The CDR3 region has the DNA TGTGCCAGCAGCTTAAGAGACAGGGGGTACAGCTACGAGCAGTACTTC. The chain recombines TRBV7-2 with TRBJ2-7, with 9 bases aligning to TRBD1. Per the germline V gene, CDR1 is SGHTA and CDR2 is FQGNSA. V lost 2 bases to trimming and J lost 3 bases; unmatched junction nucleotides: 8. The CDR3 runs to 16 residues. The full variable domain, in which reference TRBV7-2 and TRBJ2-7 provide the parts outside the CDR3, is GAGVSQSPSNKVTEKGKDVELRCDPISGHTALYWYRQSLGQGLEFLIYFQGNSAPDKSGLPSDRFSAERTGGSVSTLTIQRTQQEDSAVYLCASSLRDRGYSYEQYFGPGTRLTVT.

This chain links TRBV11-2 with TRBJ2-3; D not certain. Deletions cut 1 base from V and 4 bases from J, with 12 bases between. Germline assignment: CDR1 SGHAT and CDR2 FQNNGV. There are 15 residues in the CDR3. In DNA form, the CDR3 reads TGTGCCAGCAGCTTAGGGACCAGAGGAGCAGATACGCAGTATTTT. Encoded protein: CASSLGTRGADTQYF.

The gene calls are TRBV2 and TRBJ2-3; D not resolved. Deletions cut 7 bases from V and 0 bases from J, with 11 bases between. Germline-derived CDR1 and CDR2 are SNHLY and FYNNEI. The CDR3 covers 14 residues. In nucleotides, the CDR3 is TGTGCCAGCAAAAAGGAACTCAGCACAGATACGCAGTATTTT. Its translation is CASKKELSTDTQYF.

In this sample, this clonotype turned up once. A much larger clone lies a single base off, so this may be a read error. The CDR3 does not close with the conserved phenylalanine or tryptophan, likely indicating a read error. The chain recombines TRBV20-1 with TRBJ1-1, with 8 bases aligning to TRBD1. Germline-derived CDR1 and CDR2 are DFQATT and SNEGSKA (reference sequence). The CDR3 is 14 amino acids. The V and J ends lost 6 bases and 5 bases, in that order; junction bases with no gene match: 11. DNA of the CDR3: TGCAGTGCAACTCAGGGGGCGCGGAGTACTGAAGCTTTCTTA. Translated: CSATQGARSTEAFL.

The chain has TRBV4-3 and TRBJ2-3; D is possibly TRBD1 (6 bases). Trimming left V 5 bases short and J 3 bases short, with 18 bases between. Germline loops: CDR1 LGHNA, CDR2 YSLEER. CDR3 length equals 16 residues. In nucleotides, the CDR3 is TGCGCCAGCAGCTCATATCAGGGGAGTTTGACAGATACGCAGTATTTT. Translated, it gives CASSSYQGSLTDTQYF.

This clonotype was counted ten times or more. The V call is TRBV25-1, the J call TRBJ2-5; TRBD1 might be the D (6 bases). The V end was cut by 3 bases, the J end by 5 bases, with 19 bases between. The CDR3 sequence is 16 residues long. Germline V lookup: CDR1 MGHDK, CDR2 SYGVNS. The CDR3 sequence is CASSDRGQSPLETQYF. CDR3 in DNA: TGTGCCAGCAGTGATCGAGGACAGTCGCCCCTGGAGACCCAGTACTTC.

Many counts were recorded for this clonotype. The chain couples TRBV7-8 to TRBJ1-1, with D unclear. This CDR3 is built from 16 residues. V was cut by 8 bases and J by 5 bases, with 24 bases left in between. The germline CDR1 and CDR2 sequences are SGHVS and FQNEAQ. CDR3 DNA: TGTGCCAGCGAGCGATACCCCCTGCGAGAAAGAACTGAAGCTTTCTTT. Translation gives CASERYPLRERTEAFF.

Ten or more counts support this clonotype. The gene calls are TRBV5-1 and TRBJ2-3, with no clear D. Germline V lookup: CDR1 SGHRS, CDR2 YFSETQ. Trimming cost V 4 bases and J 4 bases, with 4 bases left between them. CDR3 length: 11 residues. The CDR3 DNA sequence: TGCGCCAGCAGCATTTCAGATACGCAGTATTTT. Translated, it gives CASSISDTQYF.

This clonotype appeared a few times. The genes are TRBV11-2 and TRBJ1-1, with 12 bases matching TRBD1. The CDR3 is 15 amino acids. Germline V lookup: CDR1 SGHAT, CDR2 FQNNGV. Trimming at V came to 3 bases and at J to 11 bases, leaving 10 bases not matched to a gene. The CDR3 nucleotides are TGTGCCAGCAGCTTCCGCACCGGGACAGGGGGCCGGGCTTTCTTT. Its translation: CASSFRTGTGGRAFF. The entire variable domain, with the rest obtained from reference TRBV11-2 and TRBJ1-1, is as follows: EAGVAQSPRYKIIEKRQSVAFWCNPISGHATLYWYQQILGQGPKLLIQFQNNGVVDDSQLPKDRFSAERLKGVDSTLKIQPAKLEDSAVYLCASSFRTGTGGRAFFGQGTRLTVV.

This clonotype was seen only a few times. The rearrangement uses TRBV5-4 and TRBJ2-5; 8 bases align to TRBD2. The CDR3 has 16 amino acids. The junction had 12 bases not matched to a gene; V was cut back by 3 bases and J by 5 bases. Germline CDR1 SGHNT, CDR2 YYREEE (reference sequence). The CDR3 coding sequence is TGTGCCAGCAGCTCGGACCCGGGACTAGTGGCTGAGACCCAGTACTTC. Translation: CASSSDPGLVAETQYF. The variable domain in full, completed from reference TRBV5-4 and TRBJ2-5, reads ETGVTQSPTHLIKTRGQQVTLRCSSQSGHNTVSWYQQALGQGPQFIFQYYREEENGRGNFPPRFSGLQFPNYSSELNVNALELDDSALYLCASSSDPGLVAETQYFGPGTRLLVL.

This chain joins TRBV9 and TRBJ2-7, with TRBD1 as a possible D gene (6 bases). From germline, CDR1 is SGDLS and CDR2 YYNGEE. The CDR3 is made up of 16 amino acids. Trimming shortened V by 4 bases and J by 0 bases, and 17 bases separated the two germline ends. The CDR3 DNA follows: TGTGCCAGCAGCCCCGTACGTCAGGGGAGCTCCTACGAGCAGTACTTC. It codes for CASSPVRQGSSYEQYF. Looking up the rest from reference TRBV9 and TRBJ2-7 gives the full variable domain: DSGVTQTPKHLITATGQRVTLRCSPRSGDLSVYWYQQSLDQGLQFLIQYYNGEERAKGNILERFSAQQFPDLHSELNLSSLELGDSALYFCASSPVRQGSSYEQYFGPGTRLTVT.

This clonotype has a count of ten or more. This chain links TRBV3-1 with TRBJ1-4; the D is unclear. The CDR3 is 14 residues long. V gave up 1 base and J gave up 8 bases, with 11 bases separating them. Germline assignment: CDR1 LGHDT and CDR2 YNNKEL (reference sequence). This CDR3 reads CASSQAGAGEKLFF. CDR3 DNA sequence: TGTGCCAGCAGCCAAGCGGGAGCCGGCGAAAAACTGTTTTTT.

In this sample, this clonotype turned up many times. J is TRBJ1-5 and V is TRBV2; TRBD1 aligns across 8 bases. Losses at the gene ends were 7 bases for V and 2 bases for J; bases not matched to a gene: 4. This CDR3 has 14 residues. CDR1 SNHLY and CDR2 FYNNEI come from the germline V gene. Written as DNA, the CDR3 is TGTGCCAGCACCCAGGGGGCCGGCAATCAGCCCCAGCATTTT. Protein product: CASTQGAGNQPQHF.

This clonotype came up many times. The chain uses TRBV7-2 and TRBJ1-2; D might be TRBD1 (5 bases). Per the germline V gene, CDR1 is SGHTA and CDR2 is FQGNSA. This CDR3 is 12 amino acids long. V was trimmed by 5 bases and J by 5 bases, leaving 9 bases between them. The CDR3 sequence: CASSPDRYGYTF. As DNA, the CDR3 is TGTGCCAGCAGCCCTGACAGATATGGCTACACCTTC.

In this sample, this clonotype turned up many times. The chain joins TRBV6-5 to TRBJ1-2, with D possibly TRBD1 on 6 matching bases. Trimming shortened V by 6 bases and J by 2 bases, and 13 bases separated the two germline ends. The length of the CDR3 is 14 residues. CDR1 is MNHEY and CDR2 is SVGAGI in the germline V gene. CDR3 sequence: CASSPGQSNYGYTF. The CDR3 bases are TGTGCCAGCAGCCCCGGACAGTCGAACTATGGCTACACCTTC.

The CDR3 region is CASSFGEAGTDTQYF. As DNA, the CDR3 is TGTGCCAGCAGCTTTGGGGAAGCGGGCACAGATACGCAGTATTTT. This chain links TRBV7-9 with TRBJ2-3; TRBD2 is a possible D gene (5 bases). Between the trimmed V and J ends, which lost 3 bases and 1 base, there was a span of 11 bases. The CDR3 sequence is 15 residues long. In germline, CDR1 is SEHNR, CDR2 FQNEAQ (reference sequence).